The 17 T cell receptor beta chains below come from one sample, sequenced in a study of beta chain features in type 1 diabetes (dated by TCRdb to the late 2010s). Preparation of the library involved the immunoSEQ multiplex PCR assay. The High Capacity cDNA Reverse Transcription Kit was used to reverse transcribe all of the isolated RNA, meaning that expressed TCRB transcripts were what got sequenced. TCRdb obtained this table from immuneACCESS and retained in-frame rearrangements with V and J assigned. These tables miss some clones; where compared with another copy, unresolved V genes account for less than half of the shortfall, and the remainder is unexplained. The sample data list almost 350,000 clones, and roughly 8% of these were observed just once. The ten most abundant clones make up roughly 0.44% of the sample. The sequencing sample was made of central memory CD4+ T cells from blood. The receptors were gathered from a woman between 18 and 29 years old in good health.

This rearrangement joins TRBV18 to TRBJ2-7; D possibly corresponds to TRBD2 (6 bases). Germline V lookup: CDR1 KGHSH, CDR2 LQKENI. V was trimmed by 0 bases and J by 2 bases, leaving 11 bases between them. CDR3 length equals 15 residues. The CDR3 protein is CASSPPGGKAYEQYF. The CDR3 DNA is TGTGCCAGCTCACCACCGGGCGGGAAAGCCTACGAGCAGTACTTC.

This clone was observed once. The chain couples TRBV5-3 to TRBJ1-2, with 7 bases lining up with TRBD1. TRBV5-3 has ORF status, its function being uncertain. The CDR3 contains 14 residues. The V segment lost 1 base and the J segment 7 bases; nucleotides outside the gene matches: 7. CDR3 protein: CARSLRQGVGGYTF. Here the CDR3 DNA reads TGTGCCAGAAGCTTGAGACAGGGTGTCGGTGGCTACACCTTC.

CDR3 protein: CASQREGLRSTDTQYF. CDR3 nucleotide sequence: TGTGCCAGCCAGCGGGAGGGCCTTAGGAGCACAGATACGCAGTATTTT. The chain combines TRBV28 with TRBJ2-3, with 10 nucleotides matching TRBD2. The CDR3 is 16 residues long. V lost 8 bases and J lost 0; bases outside the gene matches: 8. Germline V gene lookup returns CDR1 MDHEN and CDR2 SYDVKM.

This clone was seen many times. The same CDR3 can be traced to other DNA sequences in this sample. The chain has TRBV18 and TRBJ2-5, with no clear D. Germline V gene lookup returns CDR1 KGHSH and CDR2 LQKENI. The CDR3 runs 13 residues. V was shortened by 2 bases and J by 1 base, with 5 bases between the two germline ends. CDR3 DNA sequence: TGTGCCAGCTCACCAGGTTCCCAAGAGACCCAGTACTTC. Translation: CASSPGSQETQYF. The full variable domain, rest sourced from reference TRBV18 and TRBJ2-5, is NAGVMQNPRHLVRRRGQEARLRCSPMKGHSHVYWYRQLPEEGLKFMVYLQKENIIDESGMPKERFSAEFPKEGPSILRIQQVVRGDSAAYFCASSPGSQETQYFGPGTRLLVL.

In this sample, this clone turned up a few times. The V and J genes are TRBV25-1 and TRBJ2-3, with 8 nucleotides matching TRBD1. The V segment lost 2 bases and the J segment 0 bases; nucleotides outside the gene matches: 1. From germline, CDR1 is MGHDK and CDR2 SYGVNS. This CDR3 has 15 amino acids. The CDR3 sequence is CASSEGTGSTDTQYF. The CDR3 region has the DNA TGTGCCAGCAGTGAAGGGACAGGAAGCACAGATACGCAGTATTTT.

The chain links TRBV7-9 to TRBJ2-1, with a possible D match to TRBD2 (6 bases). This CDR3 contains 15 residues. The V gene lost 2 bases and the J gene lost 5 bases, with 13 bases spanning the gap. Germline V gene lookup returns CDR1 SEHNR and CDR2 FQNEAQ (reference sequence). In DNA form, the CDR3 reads TGTGCCAGCAGCTTATTCGGAGGGATAAACAATGAGCAGTTCTTC. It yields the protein CASSLFGGINNEQFF.

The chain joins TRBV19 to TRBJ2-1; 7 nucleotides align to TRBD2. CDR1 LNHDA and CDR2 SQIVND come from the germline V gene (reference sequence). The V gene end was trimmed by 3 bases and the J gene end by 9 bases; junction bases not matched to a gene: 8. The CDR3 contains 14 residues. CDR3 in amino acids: CASSIGGIQGEQFF. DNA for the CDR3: TGTGCCAGTAGTATCGGGGGGATTCAGGGTGAGCAGTTCTTC.

CDR3: CASSPVRDEAFF. The CDR3 bases are TGTGCCAGCTCACCGGTACGGGATGAAGCTTTCTTT. V gene TRBV18 combines with J gene TRBJ1-1; unclear D gene. The CDR3 extends over 12 amino acids. Trimming shortened V by 3 bases and J by 7 bases, and 9 bases separated the two germline ends. CDR1 and CDR2 (germline): KGHSH, LQKENI.

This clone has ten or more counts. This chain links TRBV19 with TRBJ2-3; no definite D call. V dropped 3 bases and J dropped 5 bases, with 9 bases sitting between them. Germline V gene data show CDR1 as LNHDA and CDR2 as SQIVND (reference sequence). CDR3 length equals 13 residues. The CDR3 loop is CASSISLQDTQYF. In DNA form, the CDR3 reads TGTGCCAGTAGTATCTCCCTACAAGATACGCAGTATTTT.

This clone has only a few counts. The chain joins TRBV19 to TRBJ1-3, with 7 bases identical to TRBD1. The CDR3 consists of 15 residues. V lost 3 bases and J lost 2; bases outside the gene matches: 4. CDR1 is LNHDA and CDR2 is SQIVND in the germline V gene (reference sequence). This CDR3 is CASSIGTVAGNTIYF. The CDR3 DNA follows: TGTGCCAGTAGTATCGGGACAGTGGCTGGAAACACCATATATTTT.

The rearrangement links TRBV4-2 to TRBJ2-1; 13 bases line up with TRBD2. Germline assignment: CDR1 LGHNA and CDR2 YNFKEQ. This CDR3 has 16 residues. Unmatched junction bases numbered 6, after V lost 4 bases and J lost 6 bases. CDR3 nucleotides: TGTGCCAGCAGCCCCCGACTAGCGGGAGGTAGCAATGAGCAGTTCTTC. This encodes CASSPRLAGGSNEQFF.

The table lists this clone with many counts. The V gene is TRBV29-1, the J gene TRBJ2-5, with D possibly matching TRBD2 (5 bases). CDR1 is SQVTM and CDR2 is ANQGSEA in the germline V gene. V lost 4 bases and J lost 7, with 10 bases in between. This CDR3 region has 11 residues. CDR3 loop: CSVAPEGTQYF. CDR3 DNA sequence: TGCAGCGTTGCCCCCGAGGGGACCCAGTACTTC.

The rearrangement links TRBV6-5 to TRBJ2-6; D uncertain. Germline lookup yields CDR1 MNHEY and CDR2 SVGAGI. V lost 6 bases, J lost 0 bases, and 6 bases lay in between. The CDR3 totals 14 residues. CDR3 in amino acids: CASRPNSGANVLTF. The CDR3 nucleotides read TGTGCCAGCAGGCCAAACTCTGGGGCCAACGTCCTGACTTTC.

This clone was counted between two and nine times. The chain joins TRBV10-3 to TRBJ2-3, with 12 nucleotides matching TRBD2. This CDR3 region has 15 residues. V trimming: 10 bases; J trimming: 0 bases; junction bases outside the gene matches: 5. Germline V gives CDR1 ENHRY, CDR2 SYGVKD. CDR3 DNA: TGTGCCAGCGGGACTAGCGGGCAAAGCACAGATACGCAGTATTTT. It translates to CASGTSGQSTDTQYF.

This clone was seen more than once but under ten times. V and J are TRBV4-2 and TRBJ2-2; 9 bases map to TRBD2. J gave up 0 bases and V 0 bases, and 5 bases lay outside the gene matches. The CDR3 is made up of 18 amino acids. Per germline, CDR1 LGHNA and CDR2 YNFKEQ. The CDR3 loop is CASSQDRSGRTNTGELFF. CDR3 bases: TGTGCCAGCAGCCAAGACCGGAGCGGGAGGACGAACACCGGGGAGCTGTTTTTT.

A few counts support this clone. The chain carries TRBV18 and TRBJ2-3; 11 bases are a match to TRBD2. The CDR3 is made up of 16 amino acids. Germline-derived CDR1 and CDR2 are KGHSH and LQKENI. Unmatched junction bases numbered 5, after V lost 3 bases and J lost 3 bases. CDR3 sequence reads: CASSPRIAGGTDTQYF. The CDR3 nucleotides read TGTGCCAGCTCACCTCGGATAGCGGGGGGGACAGATACGCAGTATTTT.

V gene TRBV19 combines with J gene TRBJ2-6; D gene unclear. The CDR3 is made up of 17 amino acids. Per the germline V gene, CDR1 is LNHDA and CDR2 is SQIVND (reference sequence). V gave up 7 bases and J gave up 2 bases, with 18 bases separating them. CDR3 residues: CASKSRMLQPGANVLTF. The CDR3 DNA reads TGTGCCAGTAAATCCCGCATGCTTCAACCTGGGGCCAACGTCCTGACTTTC.